This TCR beta chain was sequenced in a study of control samples from healthy donors and cancer patients. CDR3 size: 18 residues. Germline V lookup: CDR1 SGHVS, CDR2 FNYEAQ. J was trimmed by 3 bases and V by 5 bases; bases with no gene match: 12. Sequencing was performed with immunoSEQ multiplex PCR; in TCRdb, only in-frame clones are kept and a portion is missing. The sample has about 34,000 clones, about 88% seen once. The material sequenced was PBMCs. J is TRBJ2-1 and V is TRBV7-6; 11 bases are shared with TRBD1. The clonotype originates from a woman aged 40 to 50 with lung cancer. CDR3 nucleotides: TGTGCCAGCAGCCTCCCCCCCTGGACAGGGGGCGGCTACAATGAGCAGTTCTTC. It translates to CASSLPPWTGGGYNEQFF. The entire variable domain, with the rest obtained from reference TRBV7-6 and TRBJ2-1, is as follows: GAGVSQSPRYKVTKRGQDVALRCDPISGHVSLYWYRQALGQGPEFLTYFNYEAQQDKSGLPNDRFSAERPEGSISTLTIQRTEQRDSAMYRCASSLPPWTGGGYNEQFFGPGTRLTVL.